In its sample, the clone carrying this T cell receptor beta chain was seen a few times. Its antigen remains unknown. These data belong to a study of cytomegalovirus exposure and HLA in healthy donors. At the level of the study: Some 200 million T cells yielded under 130 million unique TCR beta sequences in earlier analysis.

PCR involved 60 Vbeta and 13 Jbeta primers. TCRdb's copy holds only in-frame clones and misses some; the assay was immunoSEQ multiplex PCR. Of more than 85,000 clones in the sample, around 80% were seen once. General study findings and limits: When analyzed later, a missense DCLRE1C variant was found to be linked to TCR beta V- and J-gene trimming. Reports indicated that the classifier achieved high specificity and sensitivity in diagnosing cytomegalovirus status.

The germline V gene has CDR1 SGHKS and CDR2 YYEKEE (reference sequence). V shed 3 bases and J 4 bases; nucleotides not matched to a gene: 10. This CDR3 is 16 amino acids long. This chain links TRBV5-5 with TRBJ2-1; 7 bases line up with TRBD2. The origin of this receptor is a middle-aged man in good health and CMV-seropositive. Sequencing was carried out using PBMCs. Written as DNA, the CDR3 is TGTGCCAGCAGCTCCCGAGGGCGGGAGAATTACAATGAGCAGTTCTTC. This encodes CASSSRGRENYNEQFF.